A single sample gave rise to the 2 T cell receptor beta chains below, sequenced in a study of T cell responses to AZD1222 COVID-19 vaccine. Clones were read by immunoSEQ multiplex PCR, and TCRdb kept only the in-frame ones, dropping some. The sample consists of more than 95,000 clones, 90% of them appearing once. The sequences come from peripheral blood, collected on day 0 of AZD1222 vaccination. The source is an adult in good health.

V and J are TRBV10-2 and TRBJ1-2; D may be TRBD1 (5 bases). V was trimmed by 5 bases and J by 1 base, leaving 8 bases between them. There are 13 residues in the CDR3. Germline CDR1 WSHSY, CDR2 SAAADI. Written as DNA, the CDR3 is TGCGCCAGCAGTCCCAGGGTTAACTATGGCTACACCTTC. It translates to CASSPRVNYGYTF.

This CDR3 is CASKAGAGPNYGYTF. Written as DNA, the CDR3 is TGCGCCAGCAAGGCCGGGGCTGGACCTAACTATGGCTACACCTTC. The V gene is TRBV5-1, the J gene TRBJ1-2, with D perhaps TRBD1 (5 bases). The V and J ends lost 6 bases and 0 bases respectively, with 15 bases between them. CDR1 SGHRS and CDR2 YFSETQ come from the germline V gene. This CDR3 contains 15 residues.